These 30 T cell receptor beta chains were sequenced from one sample in a study of OX40 agonist ivuxolimab in advanced cancers. Only in-frame clones appear in the TCRdb table, and some are missing; sequencing was by immunoSEQ multiplex PCR. Here the sample spans 90,000 or so clones, roughly 90% being singletons. Sequenced here: CD4+ or CD8+ T cells sorted from blood, sampled in a trial of the OX40 agonist ivuxolimab. The origin of the receptors is an adult with an advanced solid tumor such as melanoma, head and neck, liver or kidney cancer.

This clone was seen more than once but under ten times. V and J are TRBV18 and TRBJ2-3; TRBD2 aligns across 9 bases. Germline V CDR1 and CDR2: KGHSH, LQKENI. The CDR3 sequence is 16 residues long. J lost 0 bases, V lost 5 bases, and 6 bases had no gene match. The CDR3 loop reads CASSATSGPSTDTQYF. The CDR3 bases are TGTGCCAGCTCAGCGACTAGCGGACCTAGCACAGATACGCAGTATTTT.

This clone was seen a single time. This sequence joins TRBV19 and TRBJ1-1, with D unresolved. CDR1 is LNHDA and CDR2 is SQIVND in the germline V gene (reference sequence). V lost 1 base, J lost 1 base, and 7 bases lay in between. The CDR3 extends over 14 amino acids. The CDR3 sequence is CASSIGAENTEAFF. DNA for the CDR3: TGTGCCAGTAGTATAGGAGCAGAGAACACTGAAGCTTTCTTT.

The gene calls are TRBV19 and TRBJ1-2; D is possibly TRBD1 (5 bases). The CDR3 sequence is 15 residues long. V gave up 6 bases and J gave up 0 bases, with 14 bases separating them. Germline V gene data show CDR1 as LNHDA and CDR2 as SQIVND (reference sequence). The CDR3 bases are TGTGCCAGTAGGCCGCCGGGACGGACTAACTATGGCTACACCTTC. This translates into CASRPPGRTNYGYTF.

This clone was observed a few times. This chain joins TRBV15 and TRBJ2-4, with a tentative D call TRBD1 (5 bases). V was clipped by 2 bases and J by 3 bases, with 14 bases between them. Germline CDR1 reads LNHNV; CDR2 reads YYDKDF (reference sequence). The CDR3 loop spans 16 amino acids. CDR3 in amino acids: CATSRQGEGDKNIQYF. The CDR3 nucleotides are TGTGCCACCAGCAGACAGGGCGAAGGAGACAAAAACATTCAGTACTTC.

This chain joins TRBV4-1 and TRBJ1-4; D is undetermined. Germline CDR1 MGHRA, CDR2 YSYEKL. This CDR3 has 11 amino acids. Trimming cost V 0 bases and J 11 bases, with 4 bases left between them. CDR3 amino acids: CASSQERKLFF. The CDR3 DNA follows: TGCGCCAGCAGCCAAGAGCGGAAACTGTTTTTT.

The chain joins TRBV11-3 to TRBJ2-1; D remains ambiguous. The V and J ends lost 2 bases and 6 bases respectively, with 8 bases between them. This CDR3 is built from 13 residues. Germline V lookup: CDR1 SGHNT, CDR2 YENEEA. CDR3 in amino acids: CASSLKSPNEQFF. The CDR3 DNA is TGTGCCAGCAGCTTAAAGTCCCCCAATGAGCAGTTCTTC.

J is TRBJ2-2 and V is TRBV7-3, with 7 bases matching TRBD2. Germline CDR1 SGHTA, CDR2 FQGTGA. V shed 5 bases, J shed 2 bases, and the junction held 2 bases outside the gene matches. The CDR3 has 14 residues. The DNA of the CDR3 is TGTGCCAGCAGCCGGGACTATAACACCGGGGAGCTGTTTTTT. Residues: CASSRDYNTGELFF.

The chain links TRBV30 to TRBJ2-1; D ambiguous. The germline CDR1 and CDR2 sequences are GTSNPN and SVGIG (reference sequence). Trimming removed 8 bases at V and 3 bases at J, with 8 bases between. This CDR3 is 11 amino acids long. The CDR3 protein is CALGIYNEQFF. CDR3 nucleotide sequence: TGTGCCCTGGGGATCTACAATGAGCAGTTCTTC.

This chain uses TRBV11-1 with TRBJ2-7; no firm D call. The CDR3 sequence is 15 residues long. Germline-derived CDR1 and CDR2 are SGHAT and FQDESV (reference sequence). V dropped 4 bases and J dropped 2 bases, with 15 bases sitting between them. The DNA of the CDR3 is TGTGCCAGCAGCTCCTCGAACCAGCCAGCCTACGAGCAGTACTTC. This translates into CASSSSNQPAYEQYF.

This clone came up once. J is TRBJ2-7 and V is TRBV28; 10 nucleotides agree with TRBD2. CDR1 is MDHEN, CDR2 SYDVKM, per germline. This CDR3 region has 15 residues. Losses at the gene ends were 6 bases for V and 0 bases for J; bases not matched to a gene: 5. CDR3 protein: CASSPSSGSSYEQYF. The CDR3 DNA follows: TGTGCCAGCAGCCCCTCTAGCGGGAGCTCCTACGAGCAGTACTTC.

The sample holds one count of this clone. The chain is built from TRBV5-6 and TRBJ2-3; D ambiguous. CDR1 and CDR2 (germline): SGHDT, YYEEEE. CDR3 size: 12 residues. V lost 3 bases and J lost 1, with 3 bases in between. The CDR3 spells CASSSGTDTQYF. The CDR3 DNA follows: TGTGCCAGCAGCTCAGGCACAGATACGCAGTATTTT.

V gene TRBV6-6 combines with J gene TRBJ1-3; D might be TRBD1 (6 bases). The V gene lost 1 base and the J gene lost 4 bases, with 11 bases spanning the gap. The CDR3 runs to 15 residues. CDR1 is MNHNY and CDR2 is SVGAGI in the germline V gene (reference sequence). The CDR3 sequence is CASSYWGAQGNTIYF. The CDR3, as DNA: TGTGCCAGCAGTTACTGGGGGGCGCAAGGAAACACCATATATTTT.

The V and J genes are TRBV29-1 and TRBJ2-7; unclear D gene. With 1 base removed from V and 0 bases from J, the gap between germline ends came to 10 bases. This CDR3 region has 14 residues. Per the germline V gene, CDR1 is SQVTM and CDR2 is ANQGSEA. The CDR3 protein is CSVEVGPASYEQYF. CDR3 sequence (DNA): TGCAGCGTTGAAGTAGGGCCCGCCTCCTACGAGCAGTACTTC.

The chain is built from TRBV30 and TRBJ2-1; 7 nucleotides match TRBD2. CDR3 length equals 13 residues. After removal of 1 base from V and 10 bases from J, the junction contained 7 bases not matched to a gene. Germline V lookup: CDR1 GTSNPN, CDR2 SVGIG (reference sequence). The CDR3 reads CAWSALAAQEQFF. The DNA for the CDR3 is TGTGCCTGGAGTGCCCTAGCGGCCCAAGAGCAGTTCTTC.

This clone was found once. The CDR3: CASSASGTGGVDTQYF. Written as DNA, the CDR3 is TGCGCCAGCAGCGCTTCCGGGACAGGGGGAGTAGATACGCAGTATTTT. The V and J genes are TRBV5-1 and TRBJ2-3; TRBD1 agrees at 11 bases. This CDR3 contains 16 residues. From germline, CDR1 is SGHRS and CDR2 YFSETQ. After removal of 4 bases from V and 5 bases from J, the junction contained 9 bases not matched to a gene.

CDR3 bases: TGTGCCAGCAGCTCGGGACAGCGACTAGCGGGTGTCCGCTACAATGAGCAGTTCTTC. This codes for CASSSGQRLAGVRYNEQFF. The chain couples TRBV7-9 to TRBJ2-1; TRBD2 aligns across 10 bases. The junction had 15 bases not matched to a gene; V was cut back by 4 bases and J by 3 bases. The V gene's germline CDR1 is SEHNR and CDR2 FQNEAQ (reference sequence). The CDR3 consists of 19 residues.

This chain links TRBV7-2 with TRBJ1-1; maybe TRBD1 (6 bases). The CDR3 extends over 15 amino acids. V lost 0 bases to trimming and J lost 2 bases, with 10 bases between them. Germline loops: CDR1 SGHTA, CDR2 FQGNSA. CDR3 protein: CASSLATGINTEAFF. CDR3 coding DNA: TGTGCCAGCAGCTTAGCGACAGGTATCAACACTGAAGCTTTCTTT. Based on the CDR3 plus reference TRBV7-2 and TRBJ1-1, the full variable domain is GAGVSQSPSNKVTEKGKDVELRCDPISGHTALYWYRQSLGQGLEFLIYFQGNSAPDKSGLPSDRFSAERTGGSVSTLTIQRTQQEDSAVYLCASSLATGINTEAFFGQGTRLTVV.

In its sample, this clone was seen a few times. This chain joins TRBV12-5 and TRBJ2-7, with D perhaps being TRBD1 or TRBD2 (6 bases each). This CDR3 comprises 16 residues. Trimming removed 4 bases at V and 3 bases at J, with 19 bases between. The V gene's germline CDR1 is LGHNT and CDR2 FRNRAP. The CDR3 loop is CASGSFPAGGGYEQYF. The CDR3 bases are TGTGCTAGTGGTTCCTTCCCTGCCGGGGGCGGCTACGAGCAGTACTTC.

The chain recombines TRBV18 with TRBJ2-1; 10 bases fit TRBD2. The germline gives CDR1 KGHSH, CDR2 LQKENI. The CDR3 has 16 amino acids. J gave up 0 bases and V 4 bases, and 3 bases lay outside the gene matches. CDR3 DNA sequence: TGTGCCAGCTCACGGACTAGCGGCAGCTCCTACAATGAGCAGTTCTTC. Translation: CASSRTSGSSYNEQFF. Combining the CDR3 with reference TRBV18 and TRBJ2-1 gives the whole variable domain NAGVMQNPRHLVRRRGQEARLRCSPMKGHSHVYWYRQLPEEGLKFMVYLQKENIIDESGMPKERFSAEFPKEGPSILRIQQVVRGDSAAYFCASSRTSGSSYNEQFFGPGTRLTVL.

This chain's CDR3 is CASSVNLGAGELFF. The DNA of the CDR3 is TGTGCCAGCAGCGTTAACTTGGGGGCCGGGGAGCTGTTTTTT. This chain connects TRBV7-9 to TRBJ2-2; perhaps D is TRBD1 or TRBD2 (5 bases each). This CDR3 region has 14 residues. The germline V gene has CDR1 SEHNR and CDR2 FQNEAQ (reference sequence). V lost 5 bases and J lost 6, with 13 bases in between.

This clone occurred a few times. CDR3 bases: TGTGCCAGCTCCAGGCAGACTGAAGCTTTCTTT. It specifies CASSRQTEAFF. V usage is TRBV2 and J usage is TRBJ1-1, with D unresolved. The germline gives CDR1 SNHLY, CDR2 FYNNEI. The CDR3 spans 11 residues. The germline V and J ends were trimmed by 8 bases and 5 bases, with 9 bases remaining between them. Full variable domain (rest looked up from reference TRBV2 and TRBJ1-1): EPEVTQTPSHQVTQMGQEVILRCVPISNHLYFYWYRQILGQKVEFLVSFYNNEISEKSEIFDDQFSVERPDGSNFTLKIRSTKLEDSAMYFCASSRQTEAFFGQGTRLTVV.

For the CDR3, the DNA is TGTGCCACCAGCAGACGGAGCGGGAGGACCGGGGAGCTGTTTTTT. Amino acids: CATSRRSGRTGELFF. The chain recombines TRBV15 with TRBJ2-2; 9 nucleotides match TRBD2. CDR3 length: 15 residues. The V gene's germline CDR1 is LNHNV and CDR2 YYDKDF (reference sequence). V shed 2 bases, J shed 5 bases, and the junction held 3 bases outside the gene matches.

The J gene is TRBJ2-3, the V gene TRBV7-2; TRBD1 agrees at 9 bases. The CDR3 has 16 residues. CDR1 and CDR2 from the germline V gene are SGHTA and FQGNSA. J lost 0 bases, V lost 0 bases, and 1 base had no gene match. The DNA of the CDR3 is TGTGCCAGCAGCTTAGCGGGGACAGGGAGCACAGATACGCAGTATTTT. It is translated as CASSLAGTGSTDTQYF.

CDR3 amino acids: CASSFGGANYGYTF. The CDR3 DNA follows: TGTGCCAGCAGTTTTGGCGGGGCTAACTATGGCTACACCTTC. The V call is TRBV28, the J call TRBJ1-2; no reliable D call. The CDR3 has 14 residues. The germline V and J ends were trimmed by 3 bases and 0 bases, with 8 bases remaining between them. CDR1 MDHEN and CDR2 SYDVKM come from the germline V gene.

This chain connects TRBV11-2 to TRBJ2-7, with D possibly called TRBD1 or TRBD2 (5 bases each). The germline V gene encodes CDR1 SGHAT and CDR2 FQNNGV. V dropped 1 base and J dropped 2 bases, with 9 bases sitting between them. This CDR3 spans 14 amino acids. CDR3 sequence reads: CASSLGGSTYEQYF. The CDR3 nucleotides read TGTGCCAGCAGCTTAGGGGGGTCGACCTACGAGCAGTACTTC.

The chain links TRBV6-5 to TRBJ1-5, with 9 bases identical to TRBD1. J lost 1 base, V lost 6 bases, and 4 bases had no gene match. Germline loops: CDR1 MNHEY, CDR2 SVGAGI. CDR3 length equals 15 residues. CDR3 nucleotides: TGTGCCAGCAGACCACAGGGGGCAAGCAATCAGCCCCAGCATTTT. Amino acids: CASRPQGASNQPQHF.

The genes are TRBV7-9 and TRBJ2-3; D is undetermined. The germline gives CDR1 SEHNR, CDR2 FQNEAQ (reference sequence). With 1 base removed from V and 1 base from J, the gap between germline ends came to 6 bases. The CDR3 is 14 amino acids. CDR3 loop: CASSLGAGTDTQYF. CDR3 in DNA: TGTGCCAGCAGCTTAGGAGCTGGCACAGATACGCAGTATTTT. Together with reference TRBV7-9 and TRBJ2-3, the CDR3 gives the full variable domain: DTGVSQNPRHKITKRGQNVTFRCDPISEHNRLYWYRQTLGQGPEFLTYFQNEAQLEKSRLLSDRFSAERPKGSFSTLEIQRTEQGDSAMYLCASSLGAGTDTQYFGPGTRLTVL.

J is TRBJ2-7 and V is TRBV10-3; D is uncertain. V was cut by 4 bases and J by 5 bases, with 15 bases left in between. The CDR3 is made up of 14 amino acids. Germline values: CDR1 ENHRY, CDR2 SYGVKD. CDR3 region: CAISAPLTLDEQYF. Written as DNA, the CDR3 is TGTGCCATCAGTGCGCCTCTAACCCTTGACGAGCAGTACTTC.

This clone was seen just once. V usage is TRBV5-1 and J usage is TRBJ2-7; TRBD2 matches at 8 bases. Per germline, CDR1 SGHRS and CDR2 YFSETQ. Losses at the gene ends were 1 base for V and 0 bases for J; bases not matched to a gene: 6. The CDR3 is 16 residues long. The chain's CDR3 is CASSLNGRAGSYEQYF. For the CDR3, the DNA is TGCGCCAGCAGCTTGAACGGGAGGGCCGGCTCCTACGAGCAGTACTTC.

The genes are TRBV15 and TRBJ1-1; D may be TRBD1 (6 bases). V was shortened by 3 bases and J by 4 bases, with 12 bases between the two germline ends. Germline V CDR1 and CDR2: LNHNV, YYDKDF (reference sequence). CDR3 length equals 14 residues. CDR3 nucleotides: TGTGCCACCAGCAGCAACCGACAGGCCACTGAAGCTTTCTTT. Translation gives CATSSNRQATEAFF.